These 14 T cell receptor beta chains came from one sample sequenced in a study of T cell changes during pregnancy in multiple sclerosis. The assay was immunoSEQ multiplex PCR, and TCRdb's table has in-frame clones only and misses some. This table holds tens of thousands of clones, about 94% found once. Sequenced here: CD8+ T cells from peripheral blood mononuclear cells, sampled in the third trimester of pregnancy. The receptors come from a female donor with multiple sclerosis, enrolled in a pregnancy study.

The chain has TRBV5-4 and TRBJ2-2, with 12 bases identical to TRBD2. Germline V lookup: CDR1 SGHNT, CDR2 YYREEE (reference sequence). The CDR3 runs 16 residues. The J segment lost 10 bases and the V segment lost 3 bases, leaving 10 bases of the junction unmatched. The CDR3 is CASSSSSGRANVELFF. As DNA, the CDR3 is TGTGCCAGCAGCTCATCTAGCGGGAGGGCCAATGTGGAGCTGTTTTTT.

The chain combines TRBV30 with TRBJ1-5; TRBD1 agrees at 8 bases. The V gene's germline CDR1 is GTSNPN and CDR2 SVGIG (reference sequence). The CDR3 is made up of 14 amino acids. The trim removed 1 base at V and 6 bases at J, leaving 5 bases unmatched. The CDR3 sequence is CAWSAPGGVQPQHF. DNA of the CDR3: TGTGCCTGGAGTGCTCCAGGGGGCGTTCAGCCCCAGCATTTT.

In the case of this clone: This specimen includes other DNA sequences encoding the same CDR3. V and J are TRBV28 and TRBJ1-5; TRBD1 matches 7 bases. The CDR3 length is 14 residues. V lost 2 bases and J lost 4; bases outside the gene matches: 2. The germline gives CDR1 MDHEN, CDR2 SYDVKM. The CDR3 sequence: CASSLGQVNQPQHF. The CDR3 DNA reads TGTGCCAGCAGTTTAGGACAGGTAAATCAGCCCCAGCATTTT.

CDR3 coding DNA: TGCGCCAGCAGCCCTCTGAGCCGGGAGCTGTTTTTT. Protein product: CASSPLSRELFF. The chain has TRBV5-1 and TRBJ2-2; unclear D gene. The germline CDR1 and CDR2 sequences are SGHRS and YFSETQ. This CDR3 region has 12 residues. V lost 4 bases and J lost 9, with 10 bases in between.

The V and J genes are TRBV5-8 and TRBJ2-2; 10 bases agree with TRBD2. V was clipped by 0 bases and J by 3 bases; unmatched bases: 5. Germline V lookup: CDR1 SGHTS, CDR2 YDEGEE. The CDR3 contains 17 residues. The DNA for the CDR3 is TGTGCCAGCAGCTTGGCCCAGCGGGAGGGTGACACCGGGGAGCTGTTTTTT. Amino acids: CASSLAQREGDTGELFF.

The rearrangement uses TRBV28 and TRBJ2-7; TRBD1 matches 8 bases. The CDR3 covers 14 residues. V was pared by 4 bases and J by 0 bases, with 2 bases of the junction left unmatched. In germline, CDR1 is MDHEN, CDR2 SYDVKM. The DNA of the CDR3 is TGTGCCAGCAGTTATGGACAGGGCTCCTACGAGCAGTACTTC. As protein: CASSYGQGSYEQYF.

V and J are TRBV7-3 and TRBJ1-1, with a tentative D call TRBD1 (5 bases). Looked up from germline, CDR1 is SGHTA and CDR2 is FQGTGA. The CDR3 consists of 16 residues. The V end was cut by 6 bases, the J end by 3 bases, with 20 bases between. CDR3 amino acids: CASRGQGISGDTEAFF. As DNA, the CDR3 is TGTGCCAGCAGGGGGCAGGGAATTTCGGGGGACACTGAAGCTTTCTTT.

The chain carries TRBV29-1 and TRBJ1-1; 8 nucleotides agree with TRBD1. The CDR3 totals 13 residues. The V gene end was trimmed by 7 bases and the J gene end by 5 bases; junction bases not matched to a gene: 9. In germline, CDR1 is SQVTM, CDR2 ANQGSEA. The CDR3 DNA sequence: TGCAGCGCAACCGGGACAGGAGGGACTGAAGCTTTCTTT. Protein: CSATGTGGTEAFF.

The DNA of the CDR3 is TGCGCCAGCAGCTTAGGGACAGGGGCTGATGGCTACACCTTC. Translating it yields CASSLGTGADGYTF. The chain has TRBV5-1 and TRBJ1-2; TRBD1 aligns across 10 bases. With V trimmed by 2 bases and J by 6 bases, 4 bases remained unmatched. Germline V gives CDR1 SGHRS, CDR2 YFSETQ. The CDR3 runs 14 residues.

The V call is TRBV5-6, the J call TRBJ2-1; 9 nucleotides align to TRBD2. V dropped 2 bases and J dropped 6; count of bases not matched to a gene: 6. This CDR3 region has 15 residues. Per the germline V gene, CDR1 is SGHDT and CDR2 is YYEEEE. The CDR3 loop reads CASSFWREGLNEQFF. CDR3 in DNA: TGTGCCAGCAGCTTCTGGCGGGAGGGCCTCAATGAGCAGTTCTTC. The entire variable domain, with the rest obtained from reference TRBV5-6 and TRBJ2-1, is as follows: DAGVTQSPTHLIKTRGQQVTLRCSPKSGHDTVSWYQQALGQGPQFIFQYYEEEERQRGNFPDRFSGHQFPNYSSELNVNALLLGDSALYLCASSFWREGLNEQFFGPGTRLTVL.

This sequence joins TRBV14 and TRBJ2-7, with 7 bases aligning to TRBD1. This CDR3 spans 13 amino acids. Germline CDR1 SGHDN, CDR2 FVKESK. V lost 4 bases to trimming and J lost 6 bases; unmatched junction nucleotides: 6. For the CDR3, the DNA is TGTGCCAGCAGCCTACTAAAGGGGGCCGAGCAGTACTTC. The encoded protein is CASSLLKGAEQYF.

This clone was detected only once. This chain uses TRBV7-9 with TRBJ1-3, with D possibly being TRBD1 (6 bases). Trimming shortened V by 8 bases and J by 4 bases, and 15 bases separated the two germline ends. In germline, CDR1 is SEHNR, CDR2 FQNEAQ (reference sequence). The CDR3 extends over 14 amino acids. CDR3 sequence: CASPLAGVGNTIYF. In nucleotides, the CDR3 is TGTGCCAGCCCACTCGCAGGGGTCGGAAACACCATATATTTT.

The chain employs TRBV27 and TRBJ2-1, with 10 bases matching TRBD1. CDR3 size: 14 residues. The germline V gene has CDR1 MNHEY and CDR2 SMNVEV (reference sequence). The V gene end was trimmed by 6 bases and the J gene end by 6 bases; junction bases not matched to a gene: 5. The CDR3 reads CASSPGTGVNEQFF. CDR3 in DNA: TGTGCCAGCAGCCCCGGGACAGGGGTCAATGAGCAGTTCTTC.

This chain joins TRBV4-1 and TRBJ1-1; D may be TRBD1 (5 bases). There are 14 residues in the CDR3. Trimming left V 0 bases short and J 6 bases short, with 11 bases between. The germline CDR1 and CDR2 sequences are MGHRA and YSYEKL. As DNA, the CDR3 is TGCGCCAGCAGCCAAGAAATGGGGCCGGCTGAAGCTTTCTTT. Translated: CASSQEMGPAEAFF.